This TCR beta chain was identified during a study of cytomegalovirus exposure and HLA in healthy donors. The CDR3 has 16 residues. The germline CDR1 and CDR2 sequences are MGHRA and YSYEKL. The V and J ends lost 0 bases and 3 bases, in that order; junction bases with no gene match: 7. The study's findings and limits: In a later analysis, TCR beta V- and J-gene trimming showed a link to a missense DCLRE1C variant.

60 Vbeta and 13 Jbeta primers were used in PCR. Original handling: In a later analysis, the count reached 80 million or so unique TCR beta chains, with approximately 10 million shared. Measured with immunoSEQ multiplex PCR; TCRdb has only the in-frame clones, and not every one. For V, J and clone size, that table is used; D and trimming come from the DNA. The sample consists of 150,000 to 180,000 clones, more than 75% of them appearing once. The table lists this clone with a few counts. The antigen is not known. Sequencing was done on a sample of PBMCs. The receptor was derived from a man younger than 45 in good health and CMV-seropositive. V usage is TRBV4-1 and J usage is TRBJ2-7; 8 bases agree with TRBD1. The CDR3 coding sequence is TGCGCCAGCAGCCAAGATTCCGGCACAGGGGGCTACGAGCAGTACTTC. Translating gives CASSQDSGTGGYEQYF.